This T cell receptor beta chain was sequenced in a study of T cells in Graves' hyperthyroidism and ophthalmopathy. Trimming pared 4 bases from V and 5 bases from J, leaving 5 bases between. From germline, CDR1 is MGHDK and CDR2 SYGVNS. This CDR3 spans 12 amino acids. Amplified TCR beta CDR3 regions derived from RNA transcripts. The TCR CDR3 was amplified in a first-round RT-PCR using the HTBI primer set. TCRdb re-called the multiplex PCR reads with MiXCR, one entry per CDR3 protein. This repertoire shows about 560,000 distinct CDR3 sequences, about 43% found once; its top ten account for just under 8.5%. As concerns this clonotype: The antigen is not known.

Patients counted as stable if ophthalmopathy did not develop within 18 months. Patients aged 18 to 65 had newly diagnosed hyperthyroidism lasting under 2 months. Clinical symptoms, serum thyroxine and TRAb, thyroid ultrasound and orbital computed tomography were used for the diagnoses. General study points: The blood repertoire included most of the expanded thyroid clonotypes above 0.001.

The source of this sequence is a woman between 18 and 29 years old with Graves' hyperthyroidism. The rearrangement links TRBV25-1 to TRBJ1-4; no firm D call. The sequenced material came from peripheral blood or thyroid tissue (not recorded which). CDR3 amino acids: CASSAPNEKLFF. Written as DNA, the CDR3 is TGTGCCAGCAGTGCCCCGAATGAAAAACTGTTTTTT.